Shown below are 27 T cell receptor beta chains from a single sample sequenced in a study of spatial heterogeneity in lung cancer. Each CDR3 protein is one row after TCRdb ran MiXCR on the 5' RACE reads. The sample contains 1,200 or so distinct CDR3 sequences, around 26% of which appear only once. Time point reported: sample taken at primary tumor resection. The study, taken as a whole, reports: The number of expanded tumor alpha and beta chains correlated with mutation number.

These receptors' antigens are unknown. Sequenced material: lung tumor tissue, taken at surgery. The receptor source for this set is a male donor with early-stage non-small cell lung cancer.

This clonotype was seen a handful of times. The chain carries TRBV5-1 and TRBJ2-2, with a tentative D call TRBD2 (6 bases). Germline lookup yields CDR1 SGHRS and CDR2 YFSETQ. Deletions cut 2 bases from V and 0 bases from J, with 8 bases between. This CDR3 has 15 amino acids. In nucleotides, the CDR3 is TGCGCCAGCAGCTTTAGCGGTTCGAACACCGGGGAGCTGTTTTTT. It specifies CASSFSGSNTGELFF.

This clonotype is large (0.1 to 1%). This chain links TRBV7-9 with TRBJ1-2; D is unresolved. Between the trimmed V and J ends, which lost 5 bases and 6 bases, there was a span of 10 bases. In germline, CDR1 is SEHNR, CDR2 FQNEAQ (reference sequence). The length of the CDR3 is 12 residues. The CDR3 region is CASSPDGDGYTF. In DNA form, the CDR3 reads TGTGCCAGCAGCCCAGACGGAGATGGCTACACCTTC.

This clonotype was picked up a small number of times. The chain couples TRBV14 to TRBJ2-3; D uncertain. Trimming pared 0 bases from V and 10 bases from J, leaving 5 bases between. In germline, CDR1 is SGHDN, CDR2 FVKESK. This CDR3 has 11 amino acids. CDR3 amino acids: CASSQDIAQYF. For the CDR3, the DNA is TGTGCCAGCAGCCAAGATATCGCGCAGTATTTT. Variable domain in full (rest from reference TRBV14 and TRBJ2-3): EAGVTQFPSHSVIEKGQTVTLRCDPISGHDNLYWYRRVMGKEIKFLLHFVKESKQDESGMPNNRFLAERTGGTYSTLKVQPAELEDSGVYFCASSQDIAQYFGPGTRLTVL.

Relative to its sample, this clonotype is medium-sized. This rearrangement joins TRBV20-1 to TRBJ2-7; TRBD2 matches 10 bases. From germline, CDR1 is DFQATT and CDR2 SNEGSKA (reference sequence). The length of the CDR3 is 13 residues. Germline trimming cut 5 bases from V and 5 bases from J; bases unmatched to any gene: 6. CDR3 amino acids: CSAAGLAKHEQYF. In DNA, the CDR3 is TGCAGTGCTGCGGGACTAGCGAAACACGAGCAGTACTTC.

This clonotype showed up just a few times. The rearrangement uses TRBV5-1 and TRBJ2-1, with D possibly called TRBD1 or TRBD2 (5 bases each). Trimming shortened V by 4 bases and J by 2 bases, and 16 bases separated the two germline ends. In germline, CDR1 is SGHRS, CDR2 YFSETQ. The CDR3 consists of 16 residues. The CDR3 region is CASSVAGTAAYNEQFF. CDR3 in DNA: TGCGCCAGCAGCGTGGCCGGGACCGCTGCCTACAATGAGCAGTTCTTC.

In its sample, this clonotype is medium-sized. This chain joins TRBV5-1 and TRBJ1-2; the D is unclear. Deletions cut 2 bases from V and 5 bases from J, with 13 bases between. CDR3 length equals 14 residues. Per the germline V gene, CDR1 is SGHRS and CDR2 is YFSETQ. The CDR3 DNA follows: TGCGCCAGCAGCTTTGGGGATGGCCCTTATGGCTACACCTTC. Translated, it gives CASSFGDGPYGYTF.

The sample holds a few counts of this clonotype. V is TRBV7-2 and J is TRBJ2-1, with D possibly being TRBD2 (5 bases). CDR1 is SGHTA and CDR2 is FQGNSA in the germline V gene. V was shortened by 1 base and J by 1 base, with 8 bases between the two germline ends. The CDR3 spans 15 residues. The CDR3 region has the DNA TGTGCCAGCAGCTTAGGATGGGAGTCCTACAATGAGCAGTTCTTC. Its protein product is CASSLGWESYNEQFF. The entire variable domain, with the rest obtained from reference TRBV7-2 and TRBJ2-1, is as follows: GAGVSQSPSNKVTEKGKDVELRCDPISGHTALYWYRQSLGQGLEFLIYFQGNSAPDKSGLPSDRFSAERTGGSVSTLTIQRTQQEDSAVYLCASSLGWESYNEQFFGPGTRLTVL.

By sample share, this clonotype is medium-sized. The chain carries TRBV20-1 and TRBJ2-2; a possible D gene is TRBD1 (5 bases). Germline lookup yields CDR1 DFQATT and CDR2 SNEGSKA (reference sequence). The CDR3 runs to 16 residues. The ends were cut back, 0 bases at V and 4 bases at J, with 15 bases in the middle. CDR3 in amino acids: CSARDSQGTITGELFF. The DNA of the CDR3 is TGCAGTGCTAGAGATAGCCAGGGAACGATCACCGGGGAGCTGTTTTTT.

A word on this clonotype: Since a much larger clone is just one base distant, this may be a read error. The genes are TRBV7-8 and TRBJ2-1; unclear D gene. This CDR3 has 14 amino acids. Germline CDR1 reads SGHVS; CDR2 reads FQNEAQ. CDR3 nucleotide sequence: TGTGCCGGCAGCGCGAAAGGACGGAACAATGAGCAGTTCTTC. Protein: CAGSAKGRNNEQFF.

The J gene is TRBJ2-1, the V gene TRBV3-1; 9 bases agree with TRBD2. Germline assignment: CDR1 LGHDT and CDR2 YNNKEL (reference sequence). Losses at the gene ends were 4 bases for V and 4 bases for J; bases not matched to a gene: 5. There are 15 residues in the CDR3. CDR3 loop: CASSLASGAYNEQFF. CDR3 DNA: TGTGCCAGCAGCCTGGCTAGCGGGGCATACAATGAGCAGTTCTTC.

This clonotype is large (0.1 to 1%). The chain employs TRBV14 and TRBJ2-5; D possibly corresponds to TRBD1 (6 bases). The germline V gene encodes CDR1 SGHDN and CDR2 FVKESK. The CDR3 extends over 15 amino acids. The V end lost 1 base, the J end lost 5 bases, and 14 bases lay between the germline ends. CDR3 bases: TGTGCCAGCAGCCAAGGATGGGGGCGAAGCGAGACCCAGTACTTC. Residues: CASSQGWGRSETQYF.

The rearrangement links TRBV7-3 to TRBJ2-7, with 8 bases lining up with TRBD1. The CDR3 totals 14 residues. With V trimmed by 5 bases and J by 5 bases, 8 bases remained unmatched. CDR1 and CDR2 (germline): SGHTA, FQGTGA. The chain's CDR3 is CASSPTGTGNEQYF. The CDR3 DNA reads TGTGCCAGCAGCCCCACCGGGACAGGAAACGAGCAGTACTTC. Based on the CDR3 plus reference TRBV7-3 and TRBJ2-7, the full variable domain is GAGVSQTPSNKVTEKGKYVELRCDPISGHTALYWYRQSLGQGPEFLIYFQGTGAADDSGLPNDRFFAVRPEGSVSTLKIQRTERGDSAVYLCASSPTGTGNEQYFGPGTRLTVT.

J is TRBJ2-2 and V is TRBV19; perhaps TRBD2 as D (6 bases). This CDR3 has 13 amino acids. Germline V gene data show CDR1 as LNHDA and CDR2 as SQIVND (reference sequence). Trimming left V 11 bases short and J 8 bases short, with 18 bases between. The chain's CDR3 is CASGLTGWGELFF. The CDR3 nucleotides read TGTGCCTCCGGACTAACCGGCTGGGGGGAGCTGTTTTTT. Supplemented by reference TRBV19 and TRBJ2-2, the full variable domain reads DGGITQSPKYLFRKEGQNVTLSCEQNLNHDAMYWYRQDPGQGLRLIYYSQIVNDFQKGDIAEGYSVSREKKESFPLTVTSAQKNPTAFYLCASGLTGWGELFFGEGSRLTVL.

By sample share, this clonotype is large (0.1 to 1%). The chain carries TRBV28 and TRBJ2-7; D could derive from TRBD1 or TRBD2 (7 bases each). Trimming removed 6 bases from V and 5 bases from J, with 23 bases in between. The CDR3 runs to 16 residues. Germline V gene sequence: CDR1 MDHEN, CDR2 SYDVKM. The CDR3 bases are TGTGCCAGCAGCTTGGGACAGAGGGGGGGTGGCGACGAGCAGTACTTC. The encoded protein is CASSLGQRGGGDEQYF.

By its share, this clonotype is large. The chain links TRBV9 to TRBJ1-3; D unclear. CDR3 length equals 13 residues. Germline lookup yields CDR1 SGDLS and CDR2 YYNGEE. The V gene lost 4 bases and the J gene lost 0 bases, with 5 bases spanning the gap. For the CDR3, the DNA is TGTGCCAGCAGCCGGGACTCTGGAAACACCATATATTTT. Translating gives CASSRDSGNTIYF. Drawing the rest from reference TRBV9 and TRBJ1-3, the complete variable domain is DSGVTQTPKHLITATGQRVTLRCSPRSGDLSVYWYQQSLDQGLQFLIQYYNGEERAKGNILERFSAQQFPDLHSELNLSSLELGDSALYFCASSRDSGNTIYFGEGSWLTVV.

This chain joins TRBV20-1 and TRBJ2-1; no reliable D call. There are 14 residues in the CDR3. CDR1 DFQATT and CDR2 SNEGSKA come from the germline V gene (reference sequence). V dropped 4 bases and J dropped 4 bases, with 14 bases sitting between them. The chain's CDR3 is CSATLLEFYNEQFF. The CDR3 DNA sequence: TGCAGTGCTACGCTCCTAGAGTTTTACAATGAGCAGTTCTTC.

Concerning this clonotype itself: The junction differs from germline at one of its ends, possibly a read error. This rearrangement joins TRBV2 to TRBJ2-5; unclear D gene. The CDR3 has 13 residues. Germline V CDR1 and CDR2: SNHLY, FYNNEI. The CDR3 DNA reads as TGTGCCAGCAGTGAAGAGTCTGAAGAGAGCCAGTACTTC. This encodes CASSEESEESQYF.

This clonotype is judged medium-sized. This sequence joins TRBV5-1 and TRBJ2-5; tentatively, D is TRBD2 (7 bases). This CDR3 is 14 amino acids long. The germline V gene encodes CDR1 SGHRS and CDR2 YFSETQ. V dropped 0 bases and J dropped 4 bases, with 10 bases sitting between them. The CDR3 DNA reads as TGCGCCAGCAGCTTGGAGGGGGGGCGAGAGACCCAGTACTTC. This translates into CASSLEGGRETQYF.

J is TRBJ1-4 and V is TRBV29-1; D uncertain. Germline V lookup: CDR1 SQVTM, CDR2 ANQGSEA. CDR3 length: 11 amino acids. Trimming cost V 7 bases and J 4 bases, with 7 bases left between them. The CDR3 DNA is TGCAGCGGCGAATTTAATGAAAAACTGTTTTTT. Protein: CSGEFNEKLFF. Drawing the rest from reference TRBV29-1 and TRBJ1-4, the complete variable domain is SAVISQKPSRDICQRGTSLTIQCQVDSQVTMMFWYRQQPGQSLTLIATANQGSEATYESGFVIDKFPISRPNLTFSTLTVSNMSPEDSSIYLCSGEFNEKLFFGSGTQLSVL.

This clonotype is labeled large. The V gene is TRBV19, the J gene TRBJ2-1; 12 positions agree with TRBD2. In germline, CDR1 is LNHDA, CDR2 SQIVND (reference sequence). This CDR3 has 16 amino acids. V shed 4 bases, J shed 9 bases, and the junction held 10 bases outside the gene matches. This CDR3 reads CASSTRLAGAVGEQFF. The CDR3, as DNA: TGTGCCAGTAGTACCAGACTAGCGGGGGCCGTCGGTGAGCAGTTCTTC.

The chain joins TRBV7-3 to TRBJ2-7; no reliable D call. V shed 1 base and J shed 6 bases, with 10 bases lying between them. This CDR3 spans 13 amino acids. Germline-derived CDR1 and CDR2 are SGHTA and FQGTGA. In DNA, the CDR3 is TGTGCCAGCAGCTTAAGCAGGTCGGGCGAGCAGTACTTC. It translates to CASSLSRSGEQYF.

Sample share makes this clonotype large. The rearrangement links TRBV28 to TRBJ2-7; D possibly corresponds to TRBD2 (6 bases). Between the trimmed V and J ends, which lost 2 bases and 3 bases, there was a span of 11 bases. Looked up from germline, CDR1 is MDHEN and CDR2 is SYDVKM. The CDR3 is made up of 14 amino acids. The CDR3 loop reads CASSLGDWRYEQYF. The CDR3 coding sequence is TGTGCCAGCAGTTTAGGGGACTGGCGCTACGAGCAGTACTTC.

This clonotype counts as medium-sized (0.01 to 0.1%). The gene calls are TRBV21-1 and TRBJ1-5; the D call in the table, TRBD1, was not verified against the DNA. TRBV21-1 is assigned pseudogene status. This CDR3 region has 17 residues. CDR3 sequence (DNA): TGTGCCAGCAGACCCGTGAAGGGGGGATGTGACAATCAGCCCCAGCATTTT. Translation gives CASRPVKGGCDNQPQHF.

In its sample, this clonotype was seen many times. The limits of the CDR3 on the DNA are not certain, so only TCRdb's listed CDR3 is given. V and J are TRBV20-1 and TRBJ1-4; the table calls TRBD1, which could not be checked here. The CDR3 is 14 amino acids in total, end residues counted. Germline CDR1 DFQATT, CDR2 SNEGSKA (reference sequence). CDR3 protein: CSAQRGSERKTVFF.

The V gene is TRBV5-1, the J gene TRBJ2-7; D perhaps matches TRBD1 (6 bases). CDR1 is SGHRS and CDR2 is YFSETQ in the germline V gene. This CDR3 region has 15 residues. Trimming took off 4 bases at V and 2 bases at J, with 16 bases between the two ends. The CDR3 loop reads CASSQQGFGAYEQYF. In nucleotides, the CDR3 is TGCGCCAGCAGCCAACAGGGTTTTGGGGCCTACGAGCAGTACTTC.

By share of the sample, this clonotype is large. The CDR3, as DNA: TGCGCCAGCAGCTTGATCGCAGGGAGTAACGAGCAGTACTTC. Encoded protein: CASSLIAGSNEQYF. This chain links TRBV5-1 with TRBJ2-7, with D possibly being TRBD1 or TRBD2 (5 bases each). In germline, CDR1 is SGHRS, CDR2 YFSETQ. Deletions cut 1 base from V and 5 bases from J, with 13 bases between. The CDR3 consists of 14 residues.

This clonotype is classed as large (0.1 to 1%). V gene TRBV4-3 combines with J gene TRBJ1-1, with TRBD1 matching over 7 bases. Per germline, CDR1 LGHNA and CDR2 YSLEER. With 6 bases clipped from V and 1 base from J, the junction kept 2 bases outside the gene matches. The CDR3 is made up of 13 amino acids. The CDR3 protein is CASSRTGNTEAFF. The CDR3 coding sequence is TGCGCCAGCAGTCGGACAGGGAACACTGAAGCTTTCTTT.